This T cell receptor beta chain stems from a study of blood T cell repertoires in COVID-19. Study information: Italy, Spain and the United States were the sources of the convalescent and acute COVID-19 samples. From T cells, B-cell-depleted T cells, or PBMCs came the material, which was cDNA or gDNA.

The CDR3 loop spans 17 amino acids. V lost 2 bases to trimming and J lost 3 bases; unmatched junction nucleotides: 9. Germline values: CDR1 SGHRS, CDR2 YFSETQ. In the authors' methods: Reference gene primer amplification yielded estimated nucleated cell counts. Profiled with immunoSEQ multiplex PCR; TCRdb holds only in-frame clones, not every one. V, J and clone size are taken as reported in that table, and D and trimming were inferred from the DNA itself. This table has 250,000 to 350,000 clones, around 90% appearing once. The source material was peripheral blood. The TCR sequence derives from a man aged 18-30 years with active or convalescent COVID-19. The chain carries TRBV5-1 and TRBJ1-2; 11 nucleotides agree with TRBD1. In DNA, the CDR3 is TGCGCCAGCAGCTTTAACTACTGGGGACAGGGGGACTATGGCTACACCTTC. Amino acids: CASSFNYWGQGDYGYTF.